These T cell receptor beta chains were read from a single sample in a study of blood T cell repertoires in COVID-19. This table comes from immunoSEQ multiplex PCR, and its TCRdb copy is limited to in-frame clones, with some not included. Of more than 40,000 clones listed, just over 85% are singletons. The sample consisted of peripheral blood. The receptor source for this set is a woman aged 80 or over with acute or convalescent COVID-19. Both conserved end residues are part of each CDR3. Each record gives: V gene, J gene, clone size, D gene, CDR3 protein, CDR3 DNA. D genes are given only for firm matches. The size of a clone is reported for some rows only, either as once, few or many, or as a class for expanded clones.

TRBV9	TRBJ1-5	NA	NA	CASSVGGGGNQPQHF	TGTGCCAGCAGCGTAGGAGGAGGCGGCAATCAGCCCCAGCATTTT
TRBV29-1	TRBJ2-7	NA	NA	CSVRTRTSYEQYF	TGCAGCGTTAGGACACGAACCTCCTACGAGCAGTACTTC
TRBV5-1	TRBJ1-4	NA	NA	CASSGVPATNEKLFF	TGCGCCAGCAGCGGAGTACCCGCAACTAATGAAAAACTGTTTTTT
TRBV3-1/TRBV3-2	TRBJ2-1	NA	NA	CASSQLRGIDEQFF	TGTGCCAGCAGCCAGTTGCGAGGGATCGATGAGCAGTTCTTC
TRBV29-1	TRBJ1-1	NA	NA	CSASGGQNTEAFF	TGCAGCGCCTCGGGGGGCCAGAACACTGAAGCTTTCTTT
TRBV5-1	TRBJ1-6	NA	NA	CASSLFPFFGQNNSPLHF	TGCGCCAGCAGCTTGTTCCCGTTTTTTGGGCAGAATAATTCACCCCTCCACTTT
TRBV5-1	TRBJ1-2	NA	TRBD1	CASNDPTGDNYGYTF	TGCGCCAGCAACGACCCGACAGGGGATAACTATGGCTACACCTTC
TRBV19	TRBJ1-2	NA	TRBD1	CASSSGTGLLANYGYTF	TGTGCCAGTAGTTCCGGGACAGGATTATTAGCTAACTATGGCTACACCTTC
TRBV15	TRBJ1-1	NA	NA	CATSRDLNTEAFF	TGTGCCACCAGCAGAGATCTCAACACTGAAGCTTTCTTT
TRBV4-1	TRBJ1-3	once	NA	CASSQDRGAEGSGNTIYF	TGCGCCAGCAGCCAAGATCGGGGGGCTGAGGGCTCTGGAAACACCATATATTTT
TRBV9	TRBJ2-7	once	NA	CASSVDGRSYEQYF	TGTGCCAGCAGCGTAGACGGCAGGTCGTACGAGCAGTACTTC
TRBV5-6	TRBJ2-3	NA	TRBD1	CASSHNLDRVTDTQYF	TGTGCCAGCAGCCATAACCTAGACAGGGTGACAGATACGCAGTATTTT
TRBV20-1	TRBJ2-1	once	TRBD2	CSASAASGGAYEQFF	TGCAGTGCTAGTGCGGCTAGCGGGGGGGCCTATGAGCAGTTCTTC